Described below is a single T cell receptor (beta chain) sequence and its context. These data belong to a study of cytomegalovirus exposure and HLA in healthy donors. The study ran its PCR with 60 Vbeta and 13 Jbeta primers. TCRdb keeps only in-frame clones here, not all; method: immunoSEQ multiplex PCR. The sample contains 35,000 to 50,000 clones, about 70% of which appear only once. The junction had 7 bases not matched to a gene; V was cut back by 4 bases and J by 5 bases. The CDR3 has 14 residues. CDR1 and CDR2 from the germline V gene are SGHDN and FVKESK. The J gene is TRBJ1-1, the V gene TRBV14; TRBD1 matches at 7 bases. The clonotype comes from a man aged 35-49 years in good health and CMV-seronegative. Sequenced material: PBMCs. CDR3 residues: CASSPISGGTEAFF. The CDR3 region has the DNA TGTGCCAGCAGCCCTATCTCAGGGGGGACTGAAGCTTTCTTT. The complete variable domain, with remaining parts taken from reference TRBV14 and TRBJ1-1, reads EAGVTQFPSHSVIEKGQTVTLRCDPISGHDNLYWYRRVMGKEIKFLLHFVKESKQDESGMPNNRFLAERTGGTYSTLKVQPAELEDSGVYFCASSPISGGTEAFFGQGTRLTVV.